Listed here are 28 T cell receptor beta chains from one sample, sequenced in a study of shared clonotypes between healthy human individuals. Clones were read by immunoSEQ multiplex PCR, and TCRdb kept only the in-frame ones, dropping some. The sample lists about 1 million clones, around 74% occurring once. Sequencing used memory CD4+ T cells sorted from blood. As to subset: CD45RA-negative fraction. These TCRs come from a man younger than 35 in good health.

This clone occurred many times. The CDR3 here is CSVEGLAGDTQYF. Written as DNA, the CDR3 is TGCAGCGTTGAAGGACTAGCCGGGGATACGCAGTATTTT. The chain combines TRBV29-1 with TRBJ2-3; the match to TRBD2 covers 7 bases. Germline CDR1 reads SQVTM; CDR2 reads ANQGSEA. This CDR3 has 13 amino acids. Trimming took 1 base from V and 6 from J; bases not matched to a gene: 4.

About this clone itself: In the same sample, other DNA sequences code for this CDR3. The V gene is TRBV5-1, the J gene TRBJ2-7; no clear D gene. Trimming stripped 0 bases from V and 3 bases from J, with 7 bases between. The CDR3 sequence is 13 residues long. Germline V gives CDR1 SGHRS, CDR2 YFSETQ. Here the CDR3 DNA reads TGCGCCAGCAGCTTGGCGGGCAACTACGAGCAGTACTTC. Amino acids: CASSLAGNYEQYF.

The V gene is TRBV28, the J gene TRBJ2-1, with 9 nucleotides matching TRBD2. CDR3 length equals 15 residues. J gave up 4 bases and V 6 bases, and 7 bases lay outside the gene matches. Germline CDR1 MDHEN, CDR2 SYDVKM. As DNA, the CDR3 is TGTGCCAGCAGCCAAAGCGGGGGGCCATACAATGAGCAGTTCTTC. Its protein product is CASSQSGGPYNEQFF.

The CDR3 here is CASSSDGLDTEAFF. DNA for the CDR3: TGTGCCAGCAGCTCGGACGGCCTGGACACTGAAGCTTTCTTT. This chain connects TRBV7-2 to TRBJ1-1; D unresolved. The V and J ends lost 4 bases and 3 bases respectively, with 12 bases between them. Looked up from germline, CDR1 is SGHTA and CDR2 is FQGNSA. The length of the CDR3 is 14 residues.

The chain links TRBV2 to TRBJ2-3, with D possibly matching TRBD2 (5 bases). Germline CDR1 is SNHLY and CDR2 is FYNNEI. V shed 6 bases and J shed 0 bases, with 10 bases lying between them. The CDR3 extends over 14 amino acids. CDR3 amino acids: CASRASSSTDTQYF. As DNA, the CDR3 is TGTGCCAGCAGGGCTAGCTCTAGCACAGATACGCAGTATTTT. Filled out from reference TRBV2 and TRBJ2-3, the complete variable domain reads EPEVTQTPSHQVTQMGQEVILRCVPISNHLYFYWYRQILGQKVEFLVSFYNNEISEKSEIFDDQFSVERPDGSNFTLKIRSTKLEDSAMYFCASRASSSTDTQYFGPGTRLTVL.

The chain employs TRBV7-6 and TRBJ2-7, with a possible D match to TRBD2 (5 bases). The CDR3 sequence is 15 residues long. The germline CDR1 and CDR2 sequences are SGHVS and FNYEAQ. The ends were cut back, 4 bases at V and 0 bases at J, with 13 bases in the middle. CDR3 in DNA: TGTGCCAGCAGCTCCGACTACCTCAACTCCTACGAGCAGTACTTC. It yields the protein CASSSDYLNSYEQYF.

V and J are TRBV7-8 and TRBJ2-1, with 7 positions matching TRBD2. J was trimmed by 3 bases and V by 1 base; bases with no gene match: 0. Germline loops: CDR1 SGHVS, CDR2 FQNEAQ. The CDR3 runs to 14 residues. CDR3 sequence: CASSLGDYYNEQFF. The CDR3 coding sequence is TGTGCCAGCAGCTTAGGGGACTACTACAATGAGCAGTTCTTC.

The DNA for the CDR3 is TGTGCCAGCAGTTTTGGGGGTAGCACAGATACGCAGTATTTT. Translated: CASSFGGSTDTQYF. The chain carries TRBV6-6 and TRBJ2-3; D is tentatively TRBD1 or TRBD2 (5 bases each). V was trimmed by 4 bases and J by 0 bases, leaving 8 bases between them. Germline V lookup: CDR1 MNHNY, CDR2 SVGAGI (reference sequence). The CDR3 is made up of 14 amino acids.

This clone was observed a single time. The V call is TRBV7-9, the J call TRBJ1-1; TRBD1 is a possible D gene (5 bases). The V end lost 2 bases, the J end lost 3 bases, and 19 bases lay between the germline ends. The CDR3 runs to 17 residues. CDR1 SEHNR and CDR2 FQNEAQ come from the germline V gene (reference sequence). The CDR3: CASSLSIWGKDYTEAFF. The DNA for the CDR3 is TGTGCCAGCAGCTTATCTATTTGGGGGAAGGATTACACTGAAGCTTTCTTT.

Note on this clone: With a much larger clone just one base away, this may be a read error. This chain joins TRBV6-5 and TRBJ2-5; 7 positions agree with TRBD1. This CDR3 has 13 residues. Germline V gene lookup returns CDR1 MNHEY and CDR2 SVGAGI. The V gene end was trimmed by 5 bases and the J gene end by 5 bases; junction bases not matched to a gene: 5. The CDR3 DNA follows: TGTGCCAGCAGTGAAAGGGGGCGGGAGACCCAGTACTTC. This codes for CASSERGRETQYF.

This sequence joins TRBV28 and TRBJ1-1; D is ambiguous. The CDR3 extends over 13 amino acids. V lost 5 bases, J lost 12 bases, and 19 bases lay in between. Germline V gene lookup returns CDR1 MDHEN and CDR2 SYDVKM. CDR3 in amino acids: CASSDTVQVGPFF. For the CDR3, the DNA is TGTGCCAGCAGTGACACAGTACAAGTAGGTCCTTTCTTT.

The chain uses TRBV7-8 and TRBJ2-7, with a possible D match to TRBD1 (6 bases). Trimming cost V 5 bases and J 5 bases, with 10 bases left between them. Germline CDR1 and CDR2: SGHVS and FQNEAQ. The CDR3 extends over 12 amino acids. The CDR3: CASSPRGNEQYF. In nucleotides, the CDR3 is TGTGCCAGCAGCCCCAGGGGAAACGAGCAGTACTTC.

The gene calls are TRBV2 and TRBJ2-7, with D perhaps being TRBD1 or TRBD2 (6 bases each). Trimming pared 0 bases from V and 4 bases from J, leaving 22 bases between. There are 18 residues in the CDR3. Germline lookup yields CDR1 SNHLY and CDR2 FYNNEI. The CDR3 loop is CASSEALRGLDRGYEQYF. The CDR3 DNA reads as TGTGCCAGCAGTGAAGCGCTTCGGGGGTTGGACAGAGGATACGAGCAGTACTTC.

This clone was found once. The V and J genes are TRBV30 and TRBJ2-2; D is possibly TRBD1 or TRBD2 (6 bases each). V dropped 0 bases and J dropped 0 bases, with 20 bases sitting between them. CDR1 is GTSNPN and CDR2 is SVGIG in the germline V gene (reference sequence). There are 19 residues in the CDR3. The CDR3 is CAWSVLHRWGAANTGELFF. Written as DNA, the CDR3 is TGTGCCTGGAGTGTACTCCATCGTTGGGGGGCCGCGAACACCGGGGAGCTGTTTTTT.

This clone has just a few counts. CDR3: CASSLARGGFTSYEQYF. For the CDR3, the DNA is TGTGCCAGCAGCTTGGCCCGAGGGGGATTTACTTCCTACGAGCAGTACTTC. The V gene is TRBV5-6, the J gene TRBJ2-7; a weak D match, TRBD1 (6 bases). The CDR3 runs 17 residues. Trimming stripped 0 bases from V and 1 base from J, with 17 bases between. Germline V gene data show CDR1 as SGHDT and CDR2 as YYEEEE. Drawing the rest from reference TRBV5-6 and TRBJ2-7, the complete variable domain is DAGVTQSPTHLIKTRGQQVTLRCSPKSGHDTVSWYQQALGQGPQFIFQYYEEEERQRGNFPDRFSGHQFPNYSSELNVNALLLGDSALYLCASSLARGGFTSYEQYFGPGTRLTVT.

About this clone: A clone one base away is much larger, so this may be a read error. This sequence joins TRBV10-3 and TRBJ1-2; D is possibly TRBD1 (6 bases). CDR1 is ENHRY and CDR2 is SYGVKD in the germline V gene. The CDR3 covers 13 residues. V was cut by 10 bases and J by 2 bases, with 14 bases left in between. CDR3 coding DNA: TGTGCCACCTCTTCAGGGGAGAACTATGGCTACACCTTC. This gives the protein CATSSGENYGYTF.

The rearrangement links TRBV7-8 to TRBJ1-6; unclear D gene. With 2 bases removed from V and 8 bases from J, the gap between germline ends came to 13 bases. The CDR3 totals 15 residues. Germline values: CDR1 SGHVS, CDR2 FQNEAQ. The CDR3 DNA follows: TGTGCCAGCAGCTTACGGACTGGTGTTGATTCACCCCTCCACTTT. Translation: CASSLRTGVDSPLHF.

The chain links TRBV10-3 to TRBJ1-4, with 12 nucleotides matching TRBD1. Trimming removed 3 bases from V and 10 bases from J; junction bases left unmatched: 9. Germline V gene lookup returns CDR1 ENHRY and CDR2 SYGVKD. The CDR3 consists of 16 residues. CDR3 DNA: TGTGCCATCAGTGAAGGGACAGGGGGCGAAAGGGGAAAACTGTTTTTT. Translating it yields CAISEGTGGERGKLFF.

The sample holds a few counts of this clone. The CDR3 nucleotides are TGTGCCAGCAGCTTGCCCTTGACTAGCGCGAACACCGGGGAGCTGTTTTTT. Translation gives CASSLPLTSANTGELFF. The chain combines TRBV7-2 with TRBJ2-2; 8 bases are a match to TRBD2. The germline V gene has CDR1 SGHTA and CDR2 FQGNSA. The CDR3 runs to 17 residues. V lost 3 bases and J lost 0; bases outside the gene matches: 6.

The rearrangement joins TRBV9 to TRBJ1-1; TRBD1 matches at 8 bases. V gave up 3 bases and J gave up 4 bases; unmatched junction bases: 23. Per germline, CDR1 SGDLS and CDR2 YYNGEE. CDR3 length: 20 residues. The CDR3 sequence: CASSATLRTGPVGWGTEAFF. The CDR3 region has the DNA TGTGCCAGCAGCGCAACATTGAGGACAGGGCCCGTTGGGTGGGGCACTGAAGCTTTCTTT.

The chain couples TRBV30 to TRBJ2-4, with D hard to call. V lost 4 bases and J 0 bases, leaving 13 bases between the germline ends. Looked up from germline, CDR1 is GTSNPN and CDR2 is SVGIG (reference sequence). The CDR3 is 15 amino acids. CDR3: CAWTTTDLAKNIQYF. In DNA, the CDR3 is TGTGCCTGGACTACGACGGACCTAGCCAAAAACATTCAGTACTTC.

V usage is TRBV18 and J usage is TRBJ2-7, with 8 bases aligning to TRBD1. V lost 4 bases, J lost 3 bases, and 2 bases stayed unmatched. This CDR3 spans 13 amino acids. Germline assignment: CDR1 KGHSH and CDR2 LQKENI. The CDR3 protein is CASSLTGGYEQYF. CDR3 DNA: TGTGCCAGCTCACTTACAGGGGGCTACGAGCAGTACTTC.

This clone was counted only a few times. The DNA of the CDR3 is TGTGCCAGTAGTATCCCCCCAGTGTTCACGGGGCTTCCGAACACTGAAGCTTTCTTT. Its translation: CASSIPPVFTGLPNTEAFF. The chain recombines TRBV19 with TRBJ1-1, with TRBD1 as a possible D gene (5 bases). Trimming took 3 bases from V and 1 from J, leaving 24 bases between them. This CDR3 is 19 amino acids long. CDR1 is LNHDA, CDR2 SQIVND, per germline (reference sequence).

This clone was observed a few times. The chain has TRBV6-5 and TRBJ2-7; no clear D gene. The CDR3 runs 13 residues. V was pared by 6 bases and J by 3 bases, with 12 bases between. Germline V gene data show CDR1 as MNHEY and CDR2 as SVGAGI. CDR3 nucleotide sequence: TGTGCCAGCAGCCTATCACCGGGCTACGAGCAGTACTTC. The encoded protein is CASSLSPGYEQYF.

This clone has more than one count but fewer than ten. The chain carries TRBV7-2 and TRBJ1-1; 9 bases are shared with TRBD1. The CDR3 covers 14 residues. The trim removed 5 bases at V and 6 bases at J, leaving 7 bases unmatched. Germline V gives CDR1 SGHTA, CDR2 FQGNSA. Here the CDR3 reads CASSTNRGRAEAFF. The CDR3 DNA reads TGTGCCAGCAGCACGAACAGGGGGCGCGCTGAAGCTTTCTTT.

The chain couples TRBV4-1 to TRBJ1-5, with D possibly matching TRBD1 (6 bases). Germline CDR1 and CDR2: MGHRA and YSYEKL. The length of the CDR3 is 14 residues. Trimming pared 1 base from V and 6 bases from J, leaving 10 bases between. The CDR3 reads CASSQVGGGQPQHF. CDR3 coding DNA: TGCGCCAGCAGCCAAGTGGGGGGCGGTCAGCCCCAGCATTTT.

The CDR3 loop reads CASSSTGSTDTQYF. The CDR3 DNA is TGTGCCAGCAGTTCGACAGGGAGCACAGATACGCAGTATTTT. V and J are TRBV9 and TRBJ2-3; 7 nucleotides line up with TRBD1. The CDR3 covers 14 residues. Germline-derived CDR1 and CDR2 are SGDLS and YYNGEE. V shed 5 bases, J shed 0 bases, and the junction held 3 bases outside the gene matches.

The chain uses TRBV7-2 and TRBJ1-2; D uncertain. The length of the CDR3 is 13 residues. V was trimmed by 3 bases and J by 2 bases, leaving 7 bases between them. Germline V lookup: CDR1 SGHTA, CDR2 FQGNSA. CDR3 sequence: CASSFSGNYGYTF. The CDR3 DNA sequence: TGTGCCAGCAGCTTCTCGGGGAACTATGGCTACACCTTC.